This TCR beta chain was found in a study of T cells in Graves' hyperthyroidism and ophthalmopathy. In the study overall: Before any treatment, at initial diagnosis, peripheral blood was collected. Findings and limits, study-wide: Blood held most thyroid clonotypes expanded above 0.001 frequency. Progression to ophthalmopathy was predicted a median of about 6.6 months early.

TCR beta CDR3 regions were amplified from RNA. TCR CDR3 underwent first-round RT-PCR with the HTBI primer set. Using its own MiXCR run on the multiplex PCR reads, TCRdb lists one record per CDR3 protein. The sample contains around 700,000 distinct CDR3 sequences, 35% of which appear only once. Any patient presenting with uncontrolled infection, other autoimmune disease, pregnancy or lactation was left out. As concerns this clonotype: Its antigen remains unknown. The junction shows a germline mismatch at one end, possibly a read error.

The length of the CDR3 is 16 residues. The V gene's germline CDR1 is MNHEY and CDR2 SVGAGI. Sequencing was performed on blood. The chain uses TRBV6-5 and TRBJ1-5; D ambiguous. The receptor was isolated from a woman aged 40-49 years with Graves' hyperthyroidism. DNA of the CDR3: TGTGCCATCAGTTACTCTCCAGGTTATAGCAATCAGCCCCAGCATTTT. It specifies CAISYSPGYSNQPQHF.